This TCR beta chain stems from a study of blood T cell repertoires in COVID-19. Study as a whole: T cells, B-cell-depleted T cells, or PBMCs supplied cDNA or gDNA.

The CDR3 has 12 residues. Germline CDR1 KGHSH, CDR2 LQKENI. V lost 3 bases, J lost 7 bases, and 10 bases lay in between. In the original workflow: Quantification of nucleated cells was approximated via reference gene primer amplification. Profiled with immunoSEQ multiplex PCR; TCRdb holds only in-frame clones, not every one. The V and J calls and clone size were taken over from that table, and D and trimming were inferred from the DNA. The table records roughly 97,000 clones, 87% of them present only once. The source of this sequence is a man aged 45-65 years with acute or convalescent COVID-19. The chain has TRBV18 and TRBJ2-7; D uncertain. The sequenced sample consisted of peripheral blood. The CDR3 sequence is CASSPLTREQYF. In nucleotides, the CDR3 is TGTGCCAGCTCACCCTTGACGCGGGAGCAGTACTTC.